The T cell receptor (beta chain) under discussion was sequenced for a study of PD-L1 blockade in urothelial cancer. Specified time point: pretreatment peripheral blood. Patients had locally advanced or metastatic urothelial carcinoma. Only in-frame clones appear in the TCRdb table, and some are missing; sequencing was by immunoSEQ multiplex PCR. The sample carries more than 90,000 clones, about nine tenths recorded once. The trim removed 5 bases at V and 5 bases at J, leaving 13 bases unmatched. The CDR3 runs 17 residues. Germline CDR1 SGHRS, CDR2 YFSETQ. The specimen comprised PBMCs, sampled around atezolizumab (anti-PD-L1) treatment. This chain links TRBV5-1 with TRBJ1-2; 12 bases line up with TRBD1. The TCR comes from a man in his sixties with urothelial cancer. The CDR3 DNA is TGCGCCAGCAGTCCGGGACAGGGGGCGGGACAGATTTATGGCTACACCTTC. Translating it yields CASSPGQGAGQIYGYTF.